The rows below give T cell receptor beta chains drawn from one sample of a study of regulatory T cells in long-lasting Graves disease. TCRdb reprocessed the multiplex PCR reads via MiXCR and lists one record per CDR3 protein. The table lists around 450,000 distinct CDR3 sequences, over 12% of them singletons. This sample was also put to use in a study of T cells in Graves' hyperthyroidism and ophthalmopathy.

The material was peripheral blood mononuclear cells (PBMCs), obtained at new diagnosis, from a patient treated with antithyroid drugs. The receptors were gathered from a woman in her thirties or forties with Graves disease. Both conserved end residues are part of each CDR3. D genes are given only for firm matches. Clone size appears in some rows only: once, few, many, or a class for an expanded clone.

D gene | J gene | clone size | V gene | CDR3 DNA | CDR3 protein
. | TRBJ2-1 | many | TRBV13 | TGTGCCAGCAGCCAAGGGACTCGAAGGCAGTTCTTC | CASSQGTRRQFF
TRBD2 | TRBJ2-5 | many | TRBV20-1 | TGCAGTGCATACAGCGGGAGGGGGGAGACCCAGTACTTC | CSAYSGRGETQYF
. | TRBJ1-1 | . | TRBV10-1 | TGCGCCAGCAGTGAGGCAGGGAACACTGAAGCTTTCTTT | CASSEAGNTEAFF
. | TRBJ1-4 | few | TRBV20-1 | TGCAGTGCTAGTCCAATTGCAACTAATGAAAAACTGTTTTTT | CSASPIATNEKLFF
TRBD1 | TRBJ2-5 | many | TRBV20-1 | TGCAGTGCGCTTCCGGGACAGGGGGATTTAGAGACCCAGTACTTC | CSALPGQGDLETQYF
. | TRBJ2-3 | . | TRBV3-1 | TGTGCCAGCAGCCCAGAGCGGGCAGTGGATACGCAGTATTTT | CASSPERAVDTQYF
. | TRBJ2-7 | many | TRBV12-3/TRBV12-4 | TGTGCCAGCAGTTTGCCTTACAGGGCCGAGCAGTACTTC | CASSLPYRAEQYF
. | TRBJ2-5 | many | TRBV20-1 | TGCAGTGCTGGAGGGGGAGGAAAAGAGACCCAGTACTTC | CSAGGGGKETQYF
TRBD2 | TRBJ2-1 | . | TRBV2 | TGTGCCAGCAGTGAAGAGGGACTAGCGGGTCCCAATGAGCAGTTCTTC | CASSEEGLAGPNEQFF
. | TRBJ2-3 | few | TRBV7-9 | TGTGCCAGCAGCCTCTTCAGGGGTGAGGGAGTAAGCACAGATACGCAGTATTTT | CASSLFRGEGVSTDTQYF
. | TRBJ1-1 | many | TRBV20-1 | TGCAGTGCTAGTGGTTACTTCGGGGCTGAAGCTTTCTTT | CSASGYFGAEAFF
TRBD2 | TRBJ2-3 | many | TRBV5-1 | TGCGCCAGCAGCCCGCTAGCGGGAGAAGATACGCAGTATTTT | CASSPLAGEDTQYF
TRBD1 | TRBJ1-2 | many | TRBV5-1 | TGCGCCAGCAGCTGGGGGACAGGGGCGCCTGGCTACACCTTC | CASSWGTGAPGYTF
TRBD2 | TRBJ2-5 | many | TRBV30 | TGTGCCTGGAGTGTCGGCGGGGGGCGAACCCAGTACTTC | CAWSVGGGRTQYF
. | TRBJ2-1 | . | TRBV12-3/TRBV12-4 | TGTGCCAGCAGTTTAGTGGTGGGAGCGGGCTACAATGAGCAGTTCTTC | CASSLVVGAGYNEQFF
TRBD1 | TRBJ2-7 | many | TRBV2 | TGTGCCAGCAGTGAAATCGGACAGGGGTCCTACGAGCAGTACTTC | CASSEIGQGSYEQYF
. | TRBJ2-1 | many | TRBV11-3 | TGTGCCAGCAGCTTAGGTAACAATGAGCAGTTCTTC | CASSLGNNEQFF
. | TRBJ2-2 | . | TRBV29-1 | TGCAGCGGGGGTGGTACCGGGGAGCTGTTTTTT | CSGGGTGELFF
TRBD2 | TRBJ2-2 | many | TRBV2 | TGTGCCAGCAGGGCCGGGACTAGCGGGACCTCGAACACCGGGGAGCTGTTTTTT | CASRAGTSGTSNTGELFF
TRBD1 | TRBJ1-2 | . | TRBV6-2/TRBV6-3 | TGTGCCAGCAGTCAGACAGGGTTCTATGACTACACCTTC | CASSQTGFYDYTF
. | TRBJ2-7 | many | TRBV12-3/TRBV12-4 | TGTGCCAGCAGTCCCTATGTGTCCACCGGGAACTTATACGAGCAGTACTTC | CASSPYVSTGNLYEQYF
. | TRBJ2-4 | many | TRBV28 | TGTGCCAGCAGTTTGCCGGGGGCAGCCAAAAACATTCAGTACTTC | CASSLPGAAKNIQYF
. | TRBJ1-3 | . | TRBV5-1 | TGCGCCAGCAGCTTGACAGCTATTTCTGGAAACACCATATATTTT | CASSLTAISGNTIYF
TRBD1 | TRBJ2-3 | many | TRBV28 | TGTGCCAGCAGTTTGTGGGACAGGGGTGAAGATACGCAGTATTTT | CASSLWDRGEDTQYF
. | TRBJ1-1 | . | TRBV19 | TGTGCCAGTTTCTATCTGGGTGAAGCTTTCTTT | CASFYLGEAFF
. | TRBJ1-2 | few | TRBV28 | TGTGCCAGCGGGAGAGCCTATGGCTACACCTTC | CASGRAYGYTF
. | TRBJ2-5 | many | TRBV24-1 | TGTGCCACCAGTGATGGAGTCCCCCAAGAGACCCAGTACTTC | CATSDGVPQETQYF
TRBD2 | TRBJ2-7 | once | TRBV9 | TGTGCCAGCAGCGGGGGGGGGGAATACGAGCAGTACTTC | CASSGGGEYEQYF
. | TRBJ2-2 | . | TRBV4-1 | TGCGCCAGCAGCCAGCAGGCCCATTCTGGGGAGCTGTTTTTT | CASSQQAHSGELFF
TRBD2 | TRBJ2-5 | many | TRBV19 | TGTGCCAGTAGTATTGGGAGGCTAGCGGGAGTGGAGACCCAGTACTTC | CASSIGRLAGVETQYF
. | TRBJ2-7 | many | TRBV12-3/TRBV12-4 | TGTGCCAGCAGTCCCATAGGCAGGCCCCACGAGCAGTACTTC | CASSPIGRPHEQYF
. | TRBJ2-1 | few | TRBV20-1 | TGCAGTGCTAGAAAGGGCGGGGACTTCGATGAGCAGTTCTTC | CSARKGGDFDEQFF
TRBD2 | TRBJ2-1 | many | TRBV11-2 | TGTGCCAGCAGCTTAGGGACTAGCGGGAGTATGGGCTCCTACAATGAGCAGTTCTTC | CASSLGTSGSMGSYNEQFF
. | TRBJ1-3 | many | TRBV12-3/TRBV12-4 | TGTGCCAGCAGTTGGAACTCTGGAAACACCATATATTTT | CASSWNSGNTIYF
. | TRBJ1-3 | many | TRBV12-5 | TGTGCTAGTGGTTTGGCCTACAGACTGAGCTCTGGAAACACCATATATTTT | CASGLAYRLSSGNTIYF
TRBD2 | TRBJ2-1 | many | TRBV12-3/TRBV12-4 | TGTGCCAGCACCCAGACTAGCGGAACCTACAATGAGCAGTTCTTC | CASTQTSGTYNEQFF
TRBD2 | TRBJ2-2 | many | TRBV11-2 | TGTGCCAGCAAGCGACTAGCGCGGAACACCGGGGAGCTGTTTTTT | CASKRLARNTGELFF
TRBD2 | TRBJ2-1 | . | TRBV27 | TGTGCCAGGGGGGAGGGACTAGCGGGCGTCGGCTCCTACAATGAGCAGTTCTTC | CARGEGLAGVGSYNEQFF
TRBD2 | TRBJ2-7 | . | TRBV28 | TGTGCCAGCAGTCAGACTAGCGGGGGGGGCGAGCAGTACTTC | CASSQTSGGGEQYF
TRBD1 | TRBJ1-2 | many | TRBV7-2 | TGTGCCAGCAGCCCACAACCCGGGACAGGGACCTATGGCTACACCTTC | CASSPQPGTGTYGYTF
. | TRBJ1-4 | many | TRBV7-2 | TGTGCCAGCAAACTCGTTGCAACTAATGAAAAACTGTTTTTT | CASKLVATNEKLFF
. | TRBJ1-2 | many | TRBV10-2 | TGCGCCAGCAGTGGGGGGAACTATGGCTACACCTTC | CASSGGNYGYTF
TRBD1 | TRBJ2-7 | many | TRBV30 | TGTGCCTGGACCCGGGACAGGCTCTACGAGCAGTACTTC | CAWTRDRLYEQYF
. | TRBJ1-2 | many | TRBV28 | TGTGCCAGCAGTCCCCCACCTACAGGATACTATGGCTACACCTTC | CASSPPPTGYYGYTF
TRBD1 | TRBJ1-2 | few | TRBV7-2 | TGTGCCAGCAGCACCCGGACAGGCTCCCCAGATGGCTACACCTTC | CASSTRTGSPDGYTF
TRBD2 | TRBJ2-5 | many | TRBV27 | TGTGCCAGCAGTTTTACCAGCGGGAGGGGCCAAGAGACCCAGTACTTC | CASSFTSGRGQETQYF
TRBD2 | TRBJ2-1 | many | TRBV4-3 | TGCGCCAGCAGCCAAGGGCCCGGGGGTAGCGGGCCATACTCGAGCTCCTACAATGAGCAGTTCTTC | CASSQGPGGSGPYSSSYNEQFF
. | TRBJ1-1 | many | TRBV2 | TGTGCCAGCGCTGAGGCGGGCGAAGCTTTCTTT | CASAEAGEAFF
. | TRBJ1-5 | . | TRBV6-2/TRBV6-3 | TGTGCCAGCAGTCACAGGGACCTGGGGCCCCAGCATTTT | CASSHRDLGPQHF
TRBD2 | TRBJ2-3 | . | TRBV12-3/TRBV12-4 | TGTGCCAGCAGTTTGTGGACTAGACCTTCAGATACGCAGTATTTT | CASSLWTRPSDTQYF
. | TRBJ2-5 | many | TRBV12-3/TRBV12-4 | TGTGCCAGCAGTTTGGAGGGTTGGTGGGAGACCCAGTACTTC | CASSLEGWWETQYF
. | TRBJ2-1 | few | TRBV4-2 | TGTGCCAGCAGCCAAGATTTGAGCGTCGGACAGTTGAGCTCCTACAATGAGCAGTTCTTC | CASSQDLSVGQLSSYNEQFF
. | TRBJ2-1 | few | TRBV27 | TGTGCCAGCGGGAGTGGGGATAACAATGAGCAGTTCTTC | CASGSGDNNEQFF
. | TRBJ2-5 | once | TRBV28 | TGTGCCAGCAACGCGGGCCAAGAGACCCAGTACTTC | CASNAGQETQYF
. | TRBJ1-1 | many | TRBV2 | TGTGCCTCCCGACAGGAAGCGAACACTGAAGCTTTCTTT | CASRQEANTEAFF
. | TRBJ2-1 | many | TRBV2 | TGTGCCAGCAGTGAAACTGCCGATGAGCAGTTCTTC | CASSETADEQFF
. | TRBJ1-3 | . | TRBV3-1 | TGTGCCAGCAGCCCGACAGTAGATGGAAACACCATATATTTT | CASSPTVDGNTIYF
. | TRBJ1-1 | many | TRBV28 | TGTGCCAGTAAAGGAGAGGGCGAGGCTGAAGCTTTCTTT | CASKGEGEAEAFF
. | TRBJ1-4 | many | TRBV14 | TGTGCCAGCAGCCAAGCTCCAGGGATACATGAAAAACTGTTTTTT | CASSQAPGIHEKLFF